The clone carrying this T cell receptor (beta chain) has a count of ten or more. Its antigen is still unknown. These data come from a study of T cells in Graves' hyperthyroidism and ophthalmopathy. This CDR3 has 17 amino acids. Germline V gene lookup returns CDR1 SQVTM and CDR2 ANQGSEA. Deletions cut 6 bases from V and 0 bases from J, with 23 bases between. RNA transcripts served as the template for amplifying TCR beta CDR3 regions. RT-PCR in the first round (using the HTBI primer set) targeted the TCR CDR3. TCRdb passed the multiplex PCR reads through MiXCR, listing each CDR3 protein once. Of hundreds of thousands of distinct CDR3 sequences listed, 20% to 25% were seen once; the top ten hold more than 30%. Active moderate-to-severe ophthalmopathy, Clinical Activity Score at least 3, NOSPECS at least 4, under 3 months' duration. Diagnosing involved the use of clinical symptoms, serum thyroxine and TRAb, thyroid ultrasound and orbital computed tomography.

General study points: Classification by a 13 V-J model distinguished ophthalmopathy from stable hyperthyroidism. The blood repertoire included most of the expanded thyroid clonotypes above 0.001.

The sequenced sample consisted of blood. V is TRBV29-1 and J is TRBJ2-5, with D uncertain. This receptor was obtained from a man younger than 40 with Graves' ophthalmopathy. This CDR3 reads CSVGDNTGPSYQETQYF. CDR3 DNA sequence: TGCAGCGTCGGCGATAATACCGGGCCGTCGTACCAAGAGACCCAGTACTTC. Complete variable domain (other parts from reference TRBV29-1 and TRBJ2-5): SAVISQKPSRDICQRGTSLTIQCQVDSQVTMMFWYRQQPGQSLTLIATANQGSEATYESGFVIDKFPISRPNLTFSTLTVSNMSPEDSSIYLCSVGDNTGPSYQETQYFGPGTRLLVL.